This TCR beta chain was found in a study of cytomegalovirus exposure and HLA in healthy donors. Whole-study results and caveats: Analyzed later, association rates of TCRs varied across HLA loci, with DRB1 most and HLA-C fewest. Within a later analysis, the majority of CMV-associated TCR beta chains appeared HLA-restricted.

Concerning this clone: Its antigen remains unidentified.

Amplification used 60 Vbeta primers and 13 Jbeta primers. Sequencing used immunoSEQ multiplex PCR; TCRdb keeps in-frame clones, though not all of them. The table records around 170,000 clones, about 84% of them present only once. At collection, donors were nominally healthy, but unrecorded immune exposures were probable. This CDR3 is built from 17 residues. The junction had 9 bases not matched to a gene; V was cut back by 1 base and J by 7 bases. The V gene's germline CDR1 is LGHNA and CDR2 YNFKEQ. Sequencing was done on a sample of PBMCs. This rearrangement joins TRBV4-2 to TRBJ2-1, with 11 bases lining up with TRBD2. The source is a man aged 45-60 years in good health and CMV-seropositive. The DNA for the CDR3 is TGTGCCAGCAGCCAAGCAGTATCTAGCGGGAGGATTAATGAGCAGTTCTTC. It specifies CASSQAVSSGRINEQFF.